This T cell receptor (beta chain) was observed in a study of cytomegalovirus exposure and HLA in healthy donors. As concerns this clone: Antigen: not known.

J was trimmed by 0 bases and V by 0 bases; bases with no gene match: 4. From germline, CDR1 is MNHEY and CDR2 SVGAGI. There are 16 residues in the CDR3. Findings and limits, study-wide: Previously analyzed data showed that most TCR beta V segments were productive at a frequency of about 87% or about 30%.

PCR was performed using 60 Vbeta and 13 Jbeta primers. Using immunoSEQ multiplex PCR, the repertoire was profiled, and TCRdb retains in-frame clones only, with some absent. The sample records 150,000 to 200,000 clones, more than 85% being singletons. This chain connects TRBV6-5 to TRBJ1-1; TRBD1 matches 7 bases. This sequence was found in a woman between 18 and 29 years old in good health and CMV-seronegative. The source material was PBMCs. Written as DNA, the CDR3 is TGTGCCAGCAGTTACTCGGCAGGGGGGATGAACACTGAAGCTTTCTTT. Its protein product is CASSYSAGGMNTEAFF.